This entry describes one T cell receptor beta chain. Its target is unknown. Treatment given: approximately nine-day PBMC culture with coronavirus spike peptide pools or control peptides (ViraFEST assay). ViraFEST used peptide pools to expand antigen-specific T cells, then sequenced TCRs. The CDR3 covers 14 residues. Germline V gene sequence: CDR1 MNHEY, CDR2 SVGEGT. V trimming: 6 bases; J trimming: 4 bases; junction bases outside the gene matches: 3. The data were taken from a study of vaccination and CD4 T cells after COVID-19. Once obtained from cultured CD4+ T cells, the DNA was sequenced using the Oncomine TCR Beta short-read assay. In TCRdb, the PCR reads were re-called with MiXCR into one record per CDR3 protein. The table has more than 10,000 distinct CDR3 sequences, less than 65% seen once; the top ten hold approximately 12%.

The source is a human donor who had recovered from COVID-19. The gene calls are TRBV6-2 or TRBV6-3 and TRBJ2-1, with 10 bases matching TRBD2. The sequencing sample was made of CD4+ T cells from blood, cultured in vitro. The CDR3 is CASSLAGGYNEQFF. The CDR3 nucleotides are TGTGCCAGCAGCTTAGCGGGAGGTTACAATGAGCAGTTCTTC.